This T cell receptor beta chain appears in the sequencing data of a study of blood T cell repertoires in COVID-19 (TCRdb year 2020). Background on the whole study: Collaborator samples came from the United States, Italy and Spain and covered acute and convalescent phases of COVID-19. The material from the prospective study consisted of cDNA or gDNA derived from T cells, B-cell-depleted T cells, or PBMCs. Where available, HLA class I and class II types were obtained from metadata supplied by the sample provider rather than from assay-based typing. Samples were obtained from the ongoing ImmuneRACE study (first 160 participants) and from some 1,200 subjects provided by 6 global collaborators. The repertoires were released in a freely available public database intended as a resource for research on the immune response to SARS-CoV-2. Subjects who had been exposed to COVID-19, were actively infected with it, or had recovered from it provided the deeply sampled blood TCRbeta repertoires that made up the dataset. Nearly every sample came with metadata listing a de-identified subject ID, COVID-19 status, age in years and sex.

With regard to this clone: Its binding antigen is unknown. Nothing much larger sits one base from this clone, and base qualities are not available.

TCRbeta CDR3 regions were amplified from genomic DNA using the immunoSEQ Assay, a bias-controlled multiplex PCR. As for the original processing: The number of nucleated cells in each sample was estimated from the amplification of reference gene primers within the assay. To quantify the absolute abundance of each unique TCRbeta CDR3 rearrangement, sequence reads were collapsed and filtered. For each sample, productive Simpson clonality was calculated by taking the square root of Simpson's diversity index across productive rearrangements. The immuneACCESS repertoire file appears here via TCRdb, limited to in-frame rearrangements. These files lack a portion of the clones; in checked studies, under half of the deficit traces to unresolved V genes, and the cause of the others is not known. The DNA gave D and trimming, while V, J and clone size come from that table. The sample table records about 200,000 clones; approximately 86% of these occur just once. 3% to 4% of the sample is in the top ten clones.

Here is what the overall study found, with its caveats: The amount of clinical and demographic metadata varied by source and participant and was provided uncurated.

Participants in the prospective study were enrolled through a virtual design, were aged roughly 18 to 100 years, and lived in 24 United States geographic areas. In the prospective study, cohorts were assigned on the basis of participant-reported clinical history obtained from a screening survey and a study questionnaire. In the prospective study, whole blood, serum and a nasopharyngeal or oropharyngeal swab were collected from each participant by mobile phlebotomists. Prospective study participants could optionally give additional blood draws and questionnaires over an approximately two-month period. Blood samples from the prospective study were shipped frozen or at room temperature prior to DNA extraction. The CDR3, cysteine through phenylalanine, is 15 amino acids long. Only CDR3 DNA remains: 45 bases, in frame from the first base. V sheds 6 bases and J sheds 4 bases, leaving 16 bases between their ends. The germline V gene supplies CDR1 MDHEN and CDR2 SYDVKM.

The receptor's source is a woman aged 40 to 50 with acute COVID-19. The receptor chain draws on TRBV28 and TRBJ2-1; the D gene assignment is ambiguous. Sequenced sample: PBMCs or T cells enriched from blood (not recorded which). The nucleotide sequence is given as TGTGCCAGCAGCCGCTTTGAGCAAATGTACAATGAGCAGTTCTTC. It codes for CASSRFEQMYNEQFF.